The 23 T cell receptor beta chains given below trace back to one sample, sequenced in a study of blood T cell repertoires in COVID-19. Here immunoSEQ multiplex PCR was the method, and the copy in TCRdb shows in-frame clones only, minus some. This sample has some 90,000 clones; about 93% occur once, and the top ten carry roughly 3.9%. The sample was peripheral blood. The source is a woman aged 50 to 60 in a cohort sampled during active COVID-19.

The chain employs TRBV5-5 and TRBJ2-5, with 8 bases lining up with TRBD2. The CDR3 extends over 16 amino acids. Trimming took 0 bases from V and 4 from J; bases not matched to a gene: 8. The germline V gene encodes CDR1 SGHKS and CDR2 YYEKEE (reference sequence). The CDR3 loop is CASSLGGLGMIETQYF. The CDR3 DNA follows: TGTGCCAGCAGCTTGGGGGGACTAGGGATGATAGAGACCCAGTACTTC.

The chain recombines TRBV11-2 with TRBJ1-6, with D unclear. This CDR3 spans 12 amino acids. Deletions cut 1 base from V and 12 bases from J, with 7 bases between. CDR1 is SGHAT and CDR2 is FQNNGV in the germline V gene. The CDR3 here is CASSLVGLPLHF. The CDR3 region has the DNA TGTGCCAGCAGCTTAGTCGGTCTACCCCTCCACTTT.

The gene calls are TRBV30 and TRBJ1-2; D is undetermined. The CDR3 loop spans 14 amino acids. V was cut by 1 base and J by 4 bases, with 13 bases left in between. CDR1 and CDR2 (germline): GTSNPN, SVGIG (reference sequence). The CDR3 DNA reads as TGTGCCTGGAGTGCCCTCAGGAGCGGCTATGGCTACACCTTC. It specifies CAWSALRSGYGYTF.

The DNA of the CDR3 is TGTGCCAGCAGTTCAGGGGGATTCTCCTACGAGCAGTACTTC. Amino acid sequence: CASSSGGFSYEQYF. V is TRBV28 and J is TRBJ2-7; 7 positions agree with TRBD1. The CDR3 has 14 residues. Germline assignment: CDR1 MDHEN and CDR2 SYDVKM. With V trimmed by 4 bases and J by 0 bases, 3 bases remained unmatched.

V usage is TRBV12-5 and J usage is TRBJ1-5, with unresolved D. Trimming shortened V by 2 bases and J by 6 bases, and 8 bases separated the two germline ends. The CDR3 consists of 13 residues. Germline CDR1 reads LGHNT; CDR2 reads FRNRAP. CDR3 DNA: TGTGCTAGTGGTTTGTTCCCCGGTCAGCCCCAGCATTTT. Protein sequence: CASGLFPGQPQHF.

There are a few counts of this clone. The chain combines TRBV4-2 with TRBJ2-1; a weak D match, TRBD2 (6 bases). This CDR3 contains 15 residues. Germline CDR1 and CDR2: LGHNA and YNFKEQ. The V gene lost 0 bases and the J gene lost 4 bases, with 10 bases spanning the gap. This CDR3 reads CASSQDSGDYNEQFF. CDR3 DNA sequence: TGTGCCAGCAGCCAAGATAGCGGCGATTACAATGAGCAGTTCTTC.

DNA of the CDR3: TGTGCCAGTGCCCGGCCAACCGGGGTCCTCTACGAGCAGTACTTC. It specifies CASARPTGVLYEQYF. The chain combines TRBV27 with TRBJ2-7; possibly TRBD2 for D (5 bases). V was clipped by 9 bases and J by 3 bases, with 21 bases between them. The CDR3 covers 15 residues. CDR1 and CDR2 (germline): MNHEY, SMNVEV (reference sequence).

This clone was found a few times. This rearrangement joins TRBV6-1 to TRBJ1-2, with unresolved D. With 4 bases removed from V and 1 base from J, the gap between germline ends came to 16 bases. Germline assignment: CDR1 MNHNS and CDR2 SASEGT. CDR3 length equals 16 residues. In DNA form, the CDR3 reads TGTGCCAGCAGTGTCGACGCGGCAGTTTATAACTATGGCTACACCTTC. Translated: CASSVDAAVYNYGYTF.

The V call is TRBV13, the J call TRBJ1-2; 9 bases match TRBD1. CDR3 length equals 15 residues. Germline V gene sequence: CDR1 PRHDT, CDR2 FYEKMQ (reference sequence). The J segment lost 4 bases and the V segment lost 5 bases, leaving 8 bases of the junction unmatched. CDR3 in amino acids: CASSLEDRGGYGYTF. For the CDR3, the DNA is TGTGCCAGCAGCCTAGAGGACAGGGGAGGCTATGGCTACACCTTC.

V and J are TRBV5-8 and TRBJ2-7; a possible D gene is TRBD2 (5 bases). The CDR3 runs 14 residues. Trimming cost V 1 base and J 0 bases, with 8 bases left between them. Germline CDR1 SGHTS, CDR2 YDEGEE. The chain's CDR3 is CASSLRGTSYEQYF. The CDR3 coding sequence is TGTGCCAGCAGCTTGCGGGGAACCTCCTACGAGCAGTACTTC.

This clone appeared once. V gene TRBV6-6 combines with J gene TRBJ1-5, with D tentatively TRBD1 (5 bases). Trimming pared 5 bases from V and 2 bases from J, leaving 19 bases between. This CDR3 has 17 amino acids. The germline CDR1 and CDR2 sequences are MNHNY and SVGAGI (reference sequence). The CDR3: CASSRVGTTGGNQPQHF. In DNA, the CDR3 is TGTGCCAGCAGTCGGGTCGGGACGACGGGGGGCAATCAGCCCCAGCATTTT.

V is TRBV5-4 and J is TRBJ2-5; TRBD2 is a possible D gene (6 bases). Trimming cost V 7 bases and J 2 bases, with 15 bases left between them. This CDR3 spans 14 amino acids. Germline CDR1 SGHNT, CDR2 YYREEE (reference sequence). The CDR3 loop reads CASARGGGQETQYF. The CDR3 nucleotides are TGTGCCAGCGCCCGGGGTGGGGGGCAAGAGACCCAGTACTTC. The full variable domain, in which reference TRBV5-4 and TRBJ2-5 provide the parts outside the CDR3, is ETGVTQSPTHLIKTRGQQVTLRCSSQSGHNTVSWYQQALGQGPQFIFQYYREEENGRGNFPPRFSGLQFPNYSSELNVNALELDDSALYLCASARGGGQETQYFGPGTRLLVL.

The CDR3 region is CASSPRRGSQETQYF. The CDR3 region has the DNA TGTGCCAGCAGCCCCCGTCGGGGGAGTCAAGAGACCCAGTACTTC. The rearrangement joins TRBV9 to TRBJ2-5; D might be TRBD2 (6 bases). Germline CDR1 is SGDLS and CDR2 is YYNGEE. The CDR3 extends over 15 amino acids. V was trimmed by 4 bases and J by 2 bases, leaving 15 bases between them.

The chain joins TRBV7-9 to TRBJ2-5; perhaps TRBD2 as D (6 bases). CDR1 is SEHNR and CDR2 is FQNEAQ in the germline V gene (reference sequence). CDR3 size: 15 residues. Trimming took off 5 bases at V and 1 base at J, with 14 bases between the two ends. In DNA, the CDR3 is TGTGCCAGCAGCCCGGGACTCCATCTCCAAGAGACCCAGTACTTC. The encoded protein is CASSPGLHLQETQYF.

The genes are TRBV28 and TRBJ2-5, with 12 bases that match TRBD2. The germline gives CDR1 MDHEN, CDR2 SYDVKM. The CDR3 extends over 16 amino acids. The V and J ends lost 4 bases and 5 bases, in that order; junction bases with no gene match: 8. The CDR3 loop reads CASSSTSGRRSETQYF. The CDR3 DNA reads TGTGCCAGCAGTTCTACTAGCGGGAGGCGTTCGGAGACCCAGTACTTC.

J is TRBJ1-5 and V is TRBV7-8, with D tentatively TRBD1 (5 bases). The CDR3 is 15 amino acids. V lost 4 bases to trimming and J lost 6 bases, with 16 bases between them. Germline CDR1 is SGHVS and CDR2 is FQNEAQ. The CDR3: CASSSWTLQGQPQHF. CDR3 nucleotides: TGTGCCAGCAGCTCCTGGACCTTGCAGGGTCAGCCCCAGCATTTT.

The chain joins TRBV5-1 to TRBJ1-1, with 8 bases identical to TRBD1. The CDR3 extends over 16 amino acids. The germline V gene has CDR1 SGHRS and CDR2 YFSETQ. V lost 2 bases to trimming and J lost 1 base; unmatched junction nucleotides: 7. The CDR3 nucleotides read TGCGCCAGCAGCTTACGGCCTACAGGGGGGAACACTGAAGCTTTCTTT. Amino acids: CASSLRPTGGNTEAFF.

CDR3 coding DNA: TGTGCCAGCAGCTTGGAGGGGGCGTCGGGTGAAGCTTTCTTT. It yields the protein CASSLEGASGEAFF. The genes are TRBV5-5 and TRBJ1-1; TRBD1 agrees at 7 bases. J gave up 7 bases and V 0 bases, and 6 bases lay outside the gene matches. The CDR3 loop spans 14 amino acids. Germline V gene sequence: CDR1 SGHKS, CDR2 YYEKEE (reference sequence).

The sample holds one count of this clone. The chain joins TRBV3-1 (or the pseudogene TRBV3-2) to TRBJ2-3; TRBD2 matches 12 bases. The CDR3 consists of 15 residues. Trimming removed 5 bases from V and 4 bases from J; junction bases left unmatched: 4. CDR1 is LGHDT, CDR2 YNNKEL, per germline (reference sequence). The CDR3 loop reads CASSSTSGSSDTQYF. CDR3 nucleotide sequence: TGTGCCAGCAGCTCGACTAGCGGGAGCTCAGATACGCAGTATTTT.

The chain recombines TRBV3-1 (or the pseudogene TRBV3-2) with TRBJ2-2, with D possibly TRBD2 on 5 matching bases. The CDR3 is made up of 15 amino acids. V shed 9 bases and J shed 4 bases, with 18 bases lying between them. Germline CDR1 LGHDT, CDR2 YNNKEL (reference sequence). This CDR3 is CASTPGETLTGELFF. The CDR3 DNA reads as TGTGCCAGTACCCCTGGGGAGACGCTCACCGGGGAGCTGTTTTTT.

The chain employs TRBV5-1 and TRBJ2-1; 7 positions match TRBD1. The CDR3 is made up of 14 amino acids. J gave up 2 bases and V 5 bases, and 4 bases lay outside the gene matches. Germline-derived CDR1 and CDR2 are SGHRS and YFSETQ. In nucleotides, the CDR3 is TGCGCCAGCAGTCCGGGACAGCCCTACAATGAGCAGTTCTTC. Translated: CASSPGQPYNEQFF.

The V and J genes are TRBV19 and TRBJ1-3; D unclear. Germline CDR1 reads LNHDA; CDR2 reads SQIVND (reference sequence). This CDR3 has 12 residues. The V and J ends lost 5 bases and 3 bases respectively, with 5 bases between them. The CDR3 here is CASSPLGNTIYF. The CDR3 DNA sequence: TGTGCCAGTAGTCCCCTTGGAAACACCATATATTTT. The whole variable domain, remainder taken from reference TRBV19 and TRBJ1-3, is DGGITQSPKYLFRKEGQNVTLSCEQNLNHDAMYWYRQDPGQGLRLIYYSQIVNDFQKGDIAEGYSVSREKKESFPLTVTSAQKNPTAFYLCASSPLGNTIYFGEGSWLTVV.

In DNA, the CDR3 is TGTGCCAGCAGCTCTGGGGGGATTACGAATGAAAAACTGTTTTTT. It specifies CASSSGGITNEKLFF. This sequence joins TRBV5-6 and TRBJ1-4, with D maybe TRBD1 (5 bases). V gave up 3 bases and J gave up 5 bases, with 14 bases separating them. The CDR3 loop spans 15 amino acids. CDR1 is SGHDT, CDR2 YYEEEE, per germline.